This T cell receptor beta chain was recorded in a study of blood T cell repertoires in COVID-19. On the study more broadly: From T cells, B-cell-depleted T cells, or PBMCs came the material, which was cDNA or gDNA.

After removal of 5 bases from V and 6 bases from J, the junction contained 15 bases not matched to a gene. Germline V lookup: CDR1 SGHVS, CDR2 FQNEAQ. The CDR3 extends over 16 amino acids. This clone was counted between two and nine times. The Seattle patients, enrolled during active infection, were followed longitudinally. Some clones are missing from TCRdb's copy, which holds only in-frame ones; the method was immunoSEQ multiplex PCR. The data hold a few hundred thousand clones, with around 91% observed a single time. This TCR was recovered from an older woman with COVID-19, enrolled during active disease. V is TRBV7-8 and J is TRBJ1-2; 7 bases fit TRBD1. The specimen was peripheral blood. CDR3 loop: CASSRRSTGPGDGYTF. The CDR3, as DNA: TGTGCCAGCAGCCGGCGTTCGACAGGGCCGGGAGATGGCTACACCTTC. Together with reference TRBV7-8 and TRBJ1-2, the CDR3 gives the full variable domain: GAGVSQSPRYKVAKRGQDVALRCDPISGHVSLFWYQQALGQGPEFLTYFQNEAQLDKSGLPSDRFFAERPEGSVSTLKIQRTQQEDSAVYLCASSRRSTGPGDGYTFGSGTRLTVV.